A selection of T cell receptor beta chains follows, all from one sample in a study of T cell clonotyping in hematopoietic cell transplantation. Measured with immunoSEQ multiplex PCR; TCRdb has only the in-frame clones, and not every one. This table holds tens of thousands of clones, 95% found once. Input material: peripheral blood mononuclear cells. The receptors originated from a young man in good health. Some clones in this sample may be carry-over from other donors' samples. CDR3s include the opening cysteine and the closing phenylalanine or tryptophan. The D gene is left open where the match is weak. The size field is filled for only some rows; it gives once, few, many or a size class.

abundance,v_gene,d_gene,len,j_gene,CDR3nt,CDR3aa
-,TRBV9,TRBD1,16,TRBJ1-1,TGTGCCAGCAGCGTAGGACAGGGTCAGAGGAACACTGAAGCTTTCTTT,CASSVGQGQRNTEAFF
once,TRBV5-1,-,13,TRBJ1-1,TGCGCCAGCAGCACTACAGGGTACACTGAAGCTTTCTTT,CASSTTGYTEAFF
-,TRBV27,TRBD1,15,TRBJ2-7,TGTGCCATCTCTCCTCCGACAGGGGGCGTCAACGAGCAGTACTTC,CAISPPTGGVNEQYF
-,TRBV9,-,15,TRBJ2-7,TGTGCCAGCAGCGTGAGAGCGGGCGGCATCTACGAGCAGTACTTC,CASSVRAGGIYEQYF
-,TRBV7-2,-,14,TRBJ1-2,TGTGCCAGCAGCCAAGGGGCCGGCTCCTATGGCTACACCTTC,CASSQGAGSYGYTF
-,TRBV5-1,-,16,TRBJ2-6,TGCGCCAGCAGCTTGAGTGGGGGCTCTGGGGCCAACGTCCTGACTTTC,CASSLSGGSGANVLTF
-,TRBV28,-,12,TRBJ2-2,TGTGCCAGCAGTTTTTCGACCGGGGAGCTGTTTTTT,CASSFSTGELFF
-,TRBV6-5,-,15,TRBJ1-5,TGTGCCAGCAGTGGCGGGAGTTATAGCAATCAGCCCCAGCATTTT,CASSGGSYSNQPQHF
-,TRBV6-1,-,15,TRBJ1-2,TGTGCCAGCAGTGAAGGGGGGGAGGCCCCCTATGGCTACACCTTC,CASSEGGEAPYGYTF
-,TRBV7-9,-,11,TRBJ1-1,TGTGCCTACTCGAGGGACACTGAAGCTTTCTTT,CAYSRDTEAFF
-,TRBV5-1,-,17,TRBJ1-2,TGCGCCAGCAGCTTGGCCAATCGAGGGATTGGTAACTATGGCTACACCTTC,CASSLANRGIGNYGYTF
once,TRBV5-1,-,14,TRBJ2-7,TGCGCCAGCAGCTTGGCCGGAACCCCCCTCGAGCAGTACTTC,CASSLAGTPLEQYF
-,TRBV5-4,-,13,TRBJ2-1,TGTGCCAGCACTACCTCGGAAAACAATGAGCAGTTCTTC,CASTTSENNEQFF
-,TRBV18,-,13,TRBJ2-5,TGTGCCAGCTCACCATCCAGGGTAGAGACCCAGTACTTC,CASSPSRVETQYF
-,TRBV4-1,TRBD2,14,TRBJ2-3,TGCGCCAGCAGCCAAGCTAGCGGGCCAGATACGCAGTATTTT,CASSQASGPDTQYF
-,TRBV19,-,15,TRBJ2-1,TGTGCCAGTAGTATATCTATCCGCTCCTACAATGAGCAGTTCTTC,CASSISIRSYNEQFF
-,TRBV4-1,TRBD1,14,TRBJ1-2,TGCGCCAGCAGCCCCAGGGGGCTTAACTATGGCTACACCTTC,CASSPRGLNYGYTF
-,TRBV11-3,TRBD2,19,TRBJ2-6,TGTGCCAGCATTTTAGGGCGGGAGGGCCGTCGCTCTGGGGCCAACGTCCTGACTTTC,CASILGREGRRSGANVLTF
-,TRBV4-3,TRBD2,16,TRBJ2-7,TGCGCCAGCAGCCAATACGGGACTAGCGTTCCCTACGAGCAGTACTTC,CASSQYGTSVPYEQYF
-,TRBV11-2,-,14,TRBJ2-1,TGTGCCAGCAGCACAAGGGACGGGAAGAATGAGCAGTTCTTC,CASSTRDGKNEQFF
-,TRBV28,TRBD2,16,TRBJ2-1,TGTGCCAGCAGTTTTGGCGGGAGTGGGTCCTACAATGAGCAGTTCTTC,CASSFGGSGSYNEQFF
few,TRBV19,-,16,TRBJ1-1,TGTGCCAGTAGTCGTCCCCCGTCTTCGCTGAACACTGAAGCTTTCTTT,CASSRPPSSLNTEAFF
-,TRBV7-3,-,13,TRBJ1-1,TGTGCCAGCAGCCTAAGGCGGGCGGACGAAGCTTTCTTT,CASSLRRADEAFF
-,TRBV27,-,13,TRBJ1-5,TGTGCCAGCAGTTTCCATGATGCTCAGCCCCAGCATTTT,CASSFHDAQPQHF
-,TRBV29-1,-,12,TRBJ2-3,TGCAGCGTTGAGGATAGCACAGATACGCAGTATTTT,CSVEDSTDTQYF
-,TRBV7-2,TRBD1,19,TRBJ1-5,TGTGCCAGCAGTTTCCTTCCGGGACAGGCCTTTGGGAGCAATCAGCCCCAGCATTTT,CASSFLPGQAFGSNQPQHF
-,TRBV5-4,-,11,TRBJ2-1,TGTGCCACCTCAGGCTACAATGAGCAGTTCTTC,CATSGYNEQFF
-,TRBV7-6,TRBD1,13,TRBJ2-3,TGTGCCAGCAGCCACCCGACAGGGAACACGCAGTATTTT,CASSHPTGNTQYF
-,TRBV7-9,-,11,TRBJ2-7,TGTGCCAGCAGCTTTACCTACGAGCAGTACTTC,CASSFTYEQYF
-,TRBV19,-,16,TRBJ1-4,TGTGCCAGTAGTATAAGGGGAGGCCAGAAAACATTCCCCCTATCTTTT,CASSIRGGQKTFPLSF
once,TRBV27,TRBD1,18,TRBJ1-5,TGTGCCAGCGGACCCCGGGACAGCTTAATAGTTAGCAATCAGCCCCAGCATTTT,CASGPRDSLIVSNQPQHF
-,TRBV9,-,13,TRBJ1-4,TGTGCCAGCAGCCGCAGGGATAATGAAAAACTGTTTTTT,CASSRRDNEKLFF
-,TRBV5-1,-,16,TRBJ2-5,TGCGCCAGCAGCTTGGGCCCCCAGGGAAGTGGGGAGACCCAGTACTTC,CASSLGPQGSGETQYF
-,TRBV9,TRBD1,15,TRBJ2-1,TGTGCCAGCAGCGTAGAAGGGACAGCCTACAATGAGCAGTTCTTC,CASSVEGTAYNEQFF
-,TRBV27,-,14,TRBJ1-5,TGTGCCAGCAGTTCCGACAGGTACAATCAGCCCCAGCATTTT,CASSSDRYNQPQHF
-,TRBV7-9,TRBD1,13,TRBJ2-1,TGTGCCAGCAGCGTACAGGGGGCGCGGGGGCAGTTCTTC,CASSVQGARGQFF
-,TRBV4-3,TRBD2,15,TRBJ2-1,TGCGCCAGCAGCCAACAGCGGGAGGGCTCTCTTGAGCAGTTCTTC,CASSQQREGSLEQFF
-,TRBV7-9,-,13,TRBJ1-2,TGTGCCAGCAGCTTAGCGCAGGGCGTTGGCTACACCTTC,CASSLAQGVGYTF
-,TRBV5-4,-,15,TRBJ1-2,TGTGCCAGCAGCCCCCAGACAGGAAGTTCTTTTGGCTACACCTTC,CASSPQTGSSFGYTF
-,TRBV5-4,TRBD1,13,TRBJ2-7,TGTGCCAGCAGCTTCCGGGACAGCTACGAGCAGTACTTC,CASSFRDSYEQYF
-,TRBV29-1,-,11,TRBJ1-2,TGCAGCTTTTTTACTAACTATGGCTACACCTTC,CSFFTNYGYTF
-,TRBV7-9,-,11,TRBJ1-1,TGTGCCAGCAGCTTCGGGCTTGAAGCTTTCTTT,CASSFGLEAFF